Listed below are T cell receptor beta chains from one sample, sequenced in a study of blood T cells in healthy people across ages. A single record per CDR3 protein comes from TCRdb applying MiXCR to the 5' RACE reads. The table has fewer than 650,000 distinct CDR3 sequences, about 27% seen once. The same data also contributed to another study, on T cells of mothers and their children.

Sequencing was carried out using blood. Source of these receptors: a boy younger than 10 in good health. Both conserved end residues are part of each CDR3. A D gene is named only where the DNA matches it firmly. Only some rows state a clone size, as once, few, many or a class for expanded clones.

v_call	clone_size	j_call	d_call	cdr3_nt	cdr3_aa
TRBV7-8	few	TRBJ2-5	.	TGTGCCAGCAGCTTAGCGTCCGGAGGGGGTAGAGAGACCCAGTACTTC	CASSLASGGGRETQYF
TRBV4-1	few	TRBJ2-1	.	TGCGCCAGCAGCTCAGAGTTACTGAGCTCCTACAATGAGCAGTTCTTC	CASSSELLSSYNEQFF
TRBV29-1	.	TRBJ2-1	TRBD2	TGCAGCGTGGAACGGGGGGGCTGGAATGAGCAGTTCTTC	CSVERGGWNEQFF
TRBV7-9	many	TRBJ2-3	.	TGTGCCAGCAGCTGGGGACGCCGGGTTAGCACAGATACGCAGTATTTT	CASSWGRRVSTDTQYF
TRBV6-1	few	TRBJ1-2	.	TGTGCCAGCAGTGAAGAGGACTACACGGCTAACTATGGCTACACCTTC	CASSEEDYTANYGYTF
TRBV15	.	TRBJ2-7	TRBD1	TGTGCCACCAGCAGAGAATTGCCAGGGGGCAACGAGCAGTACTTC	CATSRELPGGNEQYF
TRBV10-3	.	TRBJ2-2	.	TGTGCCATCAGTGAAACAGAAGATTTCGTCGGGGAGCTGTTTTTT	CAISETEDFVGELFF
TRBV20-1	.	TRBJ2-3	TRBD1	TGCAGTGCTCCGCCCGGGACAGGGGTAGATACGCAGTATTTT	CSAPPGTGVDTQYF
TRBV6-5	.	TRBJ2-7	.	TGTGCCAGCAGTTACGAAGGCGCAGGGGTCGAGCAGTACTTC	CASSYEGAGVEQYF
TRBV29-1	few	TRBJ2-2	.	TGCAGCGTTGAGTGGAACACCGGGGAGCTGTTTTTT	CSVEWNTGELFF
TRBV30	.	TRBJ2-1	TRBD2	TGTGCCTGGGGGCAGTTAGCGGGGGTAACCTACAATGAGCAGTTCTTC	CAWGQLAGVTYNEQFF
TRBV4-3	few	TRBJ2-7	TRBD2	TGCGCCAGCAGCCCCGGGACTAGCGGGAACTACGAGCAGTACTTC	CASSPGTSGNYEQYF
TRBV12-5	.	TRBJ2-7	TRBD2	TGTGCTAGTGGTTCCCCGACGGGGACTAGCGGGAGAAGCGCCTACGAGCAGTACTTC	CASGSPTGTSGRSAYEQYF
TRBV12-3/TRBV12-4	.	TRBJ1-3	.	TGTGCCAGCAGGCCCGGGATTAGTGGAAACACCATATATTTT	CASRPGISGNTIYF
TRBV14	few	TRBJ2-1	TRBD2	TGTGCCAGCAGCCAAGTGCGGGAGCTTAAACGGTTCTTC	CASSQVRELKRFF
TRBV15	few	TRBJ1-5	.	TGTGCCACCAGGGATAAGAGCAATCAGCCCCAGCATTTT	CATRDKSNQPQHF
TRBV7-8	.	TRBJ2-5	TRBD1	TGTGCCAGCAGCTTAGGGGGACAGACACAAGAGACCCAGTACTTC	CASSLGGQTQETQYF
TRBV15	.	TRBJ2-2	TRBD1	TGTGCCATCCCGAGGACAGGGGACACCGGGGAGCTGTTTTTT	CAIPRTGDTGELFF
TRBV28	.	TRBJ2-7	TRBD1	TGTGCCAGCAGCGCCGCCCTGGACAGGCAAAATTCCTACGAGCAGTACTTC	CASSAALDRQNSYEQYF
TRBV5-4	.	TRBJ2-3	TRBD2	TGTGCCAGCAGCGGAATGACTAGCGGCATAGATACGCAGTATTTT	CASSGMTSGIDTQYF
TRBV20-1	few	TRBJ2-4	TRBD1	TGCAGTGCTCGAGGGACAGGCTACCATATCGTCTTC	CSARGTGYHIVF
TRBV28	few	TRBJ1-2	TRBD1	TGTGCCAGCAGTTTAGGGGACAGGGCCAATGGCTACACCTTC	CASSLGDRANGYTF
TRBV4-1	few	TRBJ2-7	TRBD2	TGCGCCAGCAGCCAAGATCTCGGCGGAGCGGGATACGAGCAGTACTTC	CASSQDLGGAGYEQYF
TRBV5-1	few	TRBJ2-5	TRBD1	TGCGCCAGCAGCTTGGTGGGGACAGTGGAGACCCAGTACTTC	CASSLVGTVETQYF
TRBV12-5	.	TRBJ2-7	.	TGTGCTAGTGGTTTGGGCACCCCCTACGAGCAGTACTTC	CASGLGTPYEQYF
TRBV5-4	.	TRBJ2-4	.	TGTGCCAGCAACAAACAGGATGGGGAAGGAAACATTCAGTACTTC	CASNKQDGEGNIQYF
TRBV21-1	.	TRBJ2-5	.	TGTGCCAGCAGCTTGACAGGGGCCCCAGAGGAGACCCAGTACTTC	CASSLTGAPEETQYF
TRBV7-2	many	TRBJ2-7	TRBD2	TGTGCCAGCAGCTCCATTAGCGGGAGCAACTACGAGCAGTACTTC	CASSSISGSNYEQYF
TRBV7-9	.	TRBJ1-2	TRBD1	TGTGCCAGCAGCCGGGACAGGGGGCTCGAGGCCTACACCTTC	CASSRDRGLEAYTF
TRBV7-9	few	TRBJ2-1	.	TGTGCCAGCAGCTGGGAGGGGGGCCCGAGCTCCTACAATGAGCAGTTCTTC	CASSWEGGPSSYNEQFF
TRBV5-1	.	TRBJ1-3	.	TGCGCCACAAGACAGGACTTCTCTGGAAACACCATATATTTT	CATRQDFSGNTIYF
TRBV12-3/TRBV12-4	.	TRBJ2-7	TRBD1	TGTGCCAGCAGAAAGACAGGGAGACCCTACGAGCAGTACTTC	CASRKTGRPYEQYF
TRBV6-6	.	TRBJ2-2	.	TGTGCCAGCAGATCAATCACCGGGGAGCTGTTTTTT	CASRSITGELFF
TRBV18	few	TRBJ2-1	.	TGTGCCAGCTCACCAAACCCGACCGGGACTTACTACAATGAGCAGTTCTTC	CASSPNPTGTYYNEQFF
TRBV20-1	.	TRBJ1-2	TRBD1	TGCAGTGCTAGGCAGGTTTTCCGTCGACAGGGAGAGAAGACATATGGCTACACCTTC	CSARQVFRRQGEKTYGYTF
TRBV4-3	.	TRBJ2-1	.	TGCGCCAGCAGCCAAGTCAGGGCGGGGTTTGTACAGGGGTACAATGAGCAGTTCTTC	CASSQVRAGFVQGYNEQFF
TRBV9	.	TRBJ2-5	TRBD2	TGTGCCAGCAGCGTAGGAGGACTAGCGGGGGGACTACAAGAGACCCAGTACTTC	CASSVGGLAGGLQETQYF
TRBV5-1	few	TRBJ2-5	.	TGCGCCAGCAGCTTGTTGGGTAGCCTGGAGACCCAGTACTTC	CASSLLGSLETQYF
TRBV7-9	.	TRBJ2-1	TRBD2	TGTGCCAGTGGGGAACTAGCGGGAGGGTACAATGAGCAGTTCTTC	CASGELAGGYNEQFF
TRBV6-2/TRBV6-3	.	TRBJ1-6	TRBD1	TGTGCCAGCGGAATAACAGGGGGGAATTCACCCCTCCACTTT	CASGITGGNSPLHF
TRBV9	few	TRBJ2-7	TRBD1	TGTGCCAGCACTCAGGACAGGGGAGGATACGAGCAGTACTTC	CASTQDRGGYEQYF
TRBV10-3	.	TRBJ2-7	TRBD2	TGTGCCATCAGTAAGGGACTAGCGGACGAGCAGTACTTC	CAISKGLADEQYF